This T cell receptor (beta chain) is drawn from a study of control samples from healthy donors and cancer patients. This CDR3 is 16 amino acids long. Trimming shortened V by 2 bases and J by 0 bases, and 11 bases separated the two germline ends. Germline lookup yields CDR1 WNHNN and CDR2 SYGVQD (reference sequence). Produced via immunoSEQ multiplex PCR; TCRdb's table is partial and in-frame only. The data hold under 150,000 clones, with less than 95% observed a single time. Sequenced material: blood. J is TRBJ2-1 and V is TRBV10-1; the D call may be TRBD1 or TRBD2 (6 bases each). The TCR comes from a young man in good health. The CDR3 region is CASSEIPGASYNEQFF. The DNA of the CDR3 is TGCGCCAGCAGTGAGATTCCGGGGGCCTCCTACAATGAGCAGTTCTTC.